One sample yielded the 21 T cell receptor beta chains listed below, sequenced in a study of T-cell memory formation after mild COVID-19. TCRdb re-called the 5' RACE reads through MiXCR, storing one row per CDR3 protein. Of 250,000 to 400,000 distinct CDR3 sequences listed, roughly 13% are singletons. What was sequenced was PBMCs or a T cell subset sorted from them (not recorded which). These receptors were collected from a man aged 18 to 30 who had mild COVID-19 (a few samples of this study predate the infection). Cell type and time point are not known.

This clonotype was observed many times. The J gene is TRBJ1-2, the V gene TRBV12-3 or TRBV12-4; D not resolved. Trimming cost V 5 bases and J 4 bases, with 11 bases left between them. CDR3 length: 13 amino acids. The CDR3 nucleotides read TGTGCCAGCAGTCCCGTCTCTAGCTATGGCTACACCTTC. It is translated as CASSPVSSYGYTF.

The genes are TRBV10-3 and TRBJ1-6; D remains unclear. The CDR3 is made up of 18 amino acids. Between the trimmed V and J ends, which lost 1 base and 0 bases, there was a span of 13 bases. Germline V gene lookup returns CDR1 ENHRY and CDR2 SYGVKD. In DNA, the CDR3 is TGTGCCATCAGTGAGTTCCGGTTTGCTAGCTCCTATAATTCACCCCTCCACTTT. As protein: CAISEFRFASSYNSPLHF.

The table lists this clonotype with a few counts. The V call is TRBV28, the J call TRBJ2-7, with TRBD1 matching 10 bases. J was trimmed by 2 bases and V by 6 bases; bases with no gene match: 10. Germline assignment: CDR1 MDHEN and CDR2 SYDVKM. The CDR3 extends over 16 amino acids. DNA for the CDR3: TGTGCCAGCAGCCCGCGAGGCGGGACAGGGGCCTACGAGCAGTACGTC. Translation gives CASSPRGGTGAYEQYV.

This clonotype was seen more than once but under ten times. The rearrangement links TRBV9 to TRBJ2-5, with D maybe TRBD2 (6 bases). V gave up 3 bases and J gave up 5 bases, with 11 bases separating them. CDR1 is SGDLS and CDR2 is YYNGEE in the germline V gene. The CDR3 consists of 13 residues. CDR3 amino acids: CASSAPGGETQYF. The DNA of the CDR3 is TGTGCCAGCAGCGCGCCAGGAGGGGAGACCCAGTACTTC.

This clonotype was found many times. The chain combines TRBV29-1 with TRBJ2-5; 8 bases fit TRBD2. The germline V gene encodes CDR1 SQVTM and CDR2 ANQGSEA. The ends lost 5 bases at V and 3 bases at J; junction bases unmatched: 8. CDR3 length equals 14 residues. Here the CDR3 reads CSVFEPGLEETQYF. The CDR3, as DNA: TGCAGCGTTTTCGAGCCGGGACTAGAAGAGACCCAGTACTTC.

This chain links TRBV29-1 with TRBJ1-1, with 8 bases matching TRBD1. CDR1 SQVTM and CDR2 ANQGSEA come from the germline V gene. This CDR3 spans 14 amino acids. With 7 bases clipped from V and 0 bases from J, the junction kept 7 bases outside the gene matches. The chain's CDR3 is CSAHRQGMNTEAFF. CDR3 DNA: TGCAGCGCTCACAGACAGGGGATGAACACTGAAGCTTTCTTT. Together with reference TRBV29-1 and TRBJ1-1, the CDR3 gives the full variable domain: SAVISQKPSRDICQRGTSLTIQCQVDSQVTMMFWYRQQPGQSLTLIATANQGSEATYESGFVIDKFPISRPNLTFSTLTVSNMSPEDSSIYLCSAHRQGMNTEAFFGQGTRLTVV.

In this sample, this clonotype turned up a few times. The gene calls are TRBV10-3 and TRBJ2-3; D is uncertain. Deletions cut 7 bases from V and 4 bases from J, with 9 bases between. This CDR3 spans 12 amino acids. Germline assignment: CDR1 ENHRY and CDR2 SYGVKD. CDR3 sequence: CAIKPDADTQYF. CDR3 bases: TGTGCCATCAAACCCGACGCAGATACGCAGTATTTT.

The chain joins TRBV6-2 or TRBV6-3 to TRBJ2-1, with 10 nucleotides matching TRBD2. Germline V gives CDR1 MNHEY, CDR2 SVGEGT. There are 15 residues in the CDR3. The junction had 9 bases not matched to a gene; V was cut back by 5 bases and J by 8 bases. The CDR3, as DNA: TGTGCCAGCAGTCTCCTAGCGGGGGCCCGGGATGAGCAGTTCTTC. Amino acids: CASSLLAGARDEQFF.

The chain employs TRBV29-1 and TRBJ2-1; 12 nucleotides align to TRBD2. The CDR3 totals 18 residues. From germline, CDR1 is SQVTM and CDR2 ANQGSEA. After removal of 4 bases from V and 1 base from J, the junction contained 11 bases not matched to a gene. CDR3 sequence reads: CSVGGGLAGLMSYNEQFF. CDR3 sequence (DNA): TGCAGCGTTGGGGGGGGACTAGCGGGTCTTATGTCCTACAATGAGCAGTTCTTC.

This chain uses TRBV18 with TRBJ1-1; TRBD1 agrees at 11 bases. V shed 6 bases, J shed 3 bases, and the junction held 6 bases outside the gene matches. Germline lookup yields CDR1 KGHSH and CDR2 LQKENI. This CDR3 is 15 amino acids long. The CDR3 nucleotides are TGTGCCAGCTCCAGGACAGGGGGCATCGACACTGAAGCTTTCTTT. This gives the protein CASSRTGGIDTEAFF.

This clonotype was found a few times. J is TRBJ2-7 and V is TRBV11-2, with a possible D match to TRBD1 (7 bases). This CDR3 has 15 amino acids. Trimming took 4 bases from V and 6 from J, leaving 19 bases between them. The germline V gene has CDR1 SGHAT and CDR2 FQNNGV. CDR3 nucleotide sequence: TGTGCCAGCAGCTCCCCATCGGGCCAGGGGGGCGAGCAGTACGTC. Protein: CASSSPSGQGGEQYV.

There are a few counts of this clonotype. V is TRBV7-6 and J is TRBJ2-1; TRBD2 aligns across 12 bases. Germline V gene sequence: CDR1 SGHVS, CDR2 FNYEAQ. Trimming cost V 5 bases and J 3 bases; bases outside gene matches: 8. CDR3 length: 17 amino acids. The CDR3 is CASSPRTSGVDYNEQFF. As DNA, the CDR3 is TGTGCCAGCAGCCCGCGGACTAGCGGGGTAGACTACAATGAGCAGTTCTTC.

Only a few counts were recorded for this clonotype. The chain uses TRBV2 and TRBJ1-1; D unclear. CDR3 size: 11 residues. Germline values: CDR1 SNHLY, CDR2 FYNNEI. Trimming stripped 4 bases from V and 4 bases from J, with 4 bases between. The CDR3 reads CASSGSTEAFF. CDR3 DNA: TGTGCCAGCAGTGGGAGCACTGAAGCTTTCTTT.

This chain's CDR3 is CSVEDPEAFF. CDR3 bases: TGCAGCGTTGAAGATCCTGAAGCTTTCTTT. The chain employs TRBV29-1 and TRBJ1-1, with no clear D. V was clipped by 0 bases and J by 6 bases, with 2 bases between them. This CDR3 has 10 amino acids. CDR1 SQVTM and CDR2 ANQGSEA come from the germline V gene.

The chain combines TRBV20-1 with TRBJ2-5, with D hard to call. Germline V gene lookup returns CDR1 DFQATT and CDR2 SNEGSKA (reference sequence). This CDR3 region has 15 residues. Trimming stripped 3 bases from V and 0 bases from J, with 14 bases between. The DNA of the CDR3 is TGCAGTGCTAGTATGTACCGTAGGTACCAAGAGACCCAGTACTTC. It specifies CSASMYRRYQETQYF.

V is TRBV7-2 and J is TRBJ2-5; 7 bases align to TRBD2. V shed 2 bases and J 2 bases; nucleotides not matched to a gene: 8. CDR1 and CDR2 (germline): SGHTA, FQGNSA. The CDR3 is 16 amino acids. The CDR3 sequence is CASSLTWTGGQETQYF. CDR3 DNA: TGTGCCAGCAGCTTAACCTGGACCGGGGGGCAAGAGACCCAGTACTTC.

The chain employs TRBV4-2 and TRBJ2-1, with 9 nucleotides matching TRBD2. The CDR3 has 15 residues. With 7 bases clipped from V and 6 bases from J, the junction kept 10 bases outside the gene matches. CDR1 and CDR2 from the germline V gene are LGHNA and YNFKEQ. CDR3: CASTDQRGAINEQFF. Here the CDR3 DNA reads TGTGCCAGCACCGATCAGCGGGGGGCTATCAATGAGCAGTTCTTC.

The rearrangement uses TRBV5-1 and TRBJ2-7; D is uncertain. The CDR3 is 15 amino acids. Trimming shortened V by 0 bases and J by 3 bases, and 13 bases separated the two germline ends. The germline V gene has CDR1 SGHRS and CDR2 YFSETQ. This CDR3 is CASSLDPGKIYEQYV. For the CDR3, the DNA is TGCGCCAGCAGCTTGGATCCGGGTAAAATCTACGAGCAGTACGTC.

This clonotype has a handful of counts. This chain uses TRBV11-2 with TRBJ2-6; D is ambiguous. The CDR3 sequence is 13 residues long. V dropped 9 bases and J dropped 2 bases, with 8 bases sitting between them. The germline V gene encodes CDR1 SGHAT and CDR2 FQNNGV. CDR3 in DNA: TGTGCCAGTTCAGGACCTGGGGCCAACGTCCTGACTTTC. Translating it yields CASSGPGANVLTF. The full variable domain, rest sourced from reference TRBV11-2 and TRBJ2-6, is EAGVAQSPRYKIIEKRQSVAFWCNPISGHATLYWYQQILGQGPKLLIQFQNNGVVDDSQLPKDRFSAERLKGVDSTLKIQPAKLEDSAVYLCASSGPGANVLTFGAGSRLTVL.

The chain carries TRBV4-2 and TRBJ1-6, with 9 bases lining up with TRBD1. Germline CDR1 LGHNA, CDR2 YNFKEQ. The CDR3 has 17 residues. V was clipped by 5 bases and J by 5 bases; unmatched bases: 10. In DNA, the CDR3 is TGTGCCAGCAGCTCCAGTCCCGGGACAGGGAATAATTCACCCCTCCACTTT. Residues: CASSSSPGTGNNSPLHF.

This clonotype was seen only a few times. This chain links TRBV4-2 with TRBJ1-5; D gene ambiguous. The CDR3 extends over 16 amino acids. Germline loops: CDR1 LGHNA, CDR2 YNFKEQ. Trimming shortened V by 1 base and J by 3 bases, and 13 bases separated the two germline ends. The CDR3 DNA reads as TGTGCCAGCAGCCAAGGGGCCCCAACAGACAATCAGCCCCAGCATTTT. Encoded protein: CASSQGAPTDNQPQHF.